A selection of T cell receptor beta chains follows, all from one sample in a study of blood T cell repertoires in COVID-19. The table came from immunoSEQ multiplex PCR; TCRdb's copy has only in-frame clones and leaves some out. Of over 200,000 clones listed, 90% to 95% are singletons. Specimen: PBMCs or T cells enriched from blood (not recorded which). The receptors shown here come from a human donor in a cohort exposed to, infected with or recovered from COVID-19 (not recorded which). The donor label of this sample is uncertain. CDR3s include the opening cysteine and the closing phenylalanine or tryptophan. The D gene is left open where the match is weak. Rows may omit the clone size; those that give it use once, few, many or a size class.

j_call v_call clone_size d_call cdr3_aa cdr3_nt
TRBJ1-4 TRBV7-9 once NA CASRGPTNEKLFF TGTGCCAGCCGCGGTCCAACTAATGAAAAACTGTTTTTT
TRBJ1-1 TRBV30 NA NA CAWSPKGEGAVTEAFF TGTGCCTGGAGCCCCAAGGGCGAAGGGGCGGTCACTGAAGCTTTCTTT
TRBJ2-5 TRBV5-4 NA TRBD2 CASSLKLTSGVVRQETQYF TGTGCCAGCAGCTTGAAGTTAACCAGCGGGGTAGTAAGACAAGAGACCCAGTACTTC
TRBJ2-5 TRBV11-2 NA NA CASSSFQETQYF TGTGCCAGCAGCTCCTTCCAAGAGACCCAGTACTTC
TRBJ2-3 TRBV30 NA NA CAWGSGDTQYF TGTGCCTGGGGGAGTGGAGATACGCAGTATTTT
TRBJ2-7 TRBV18 NA NA CASSPTVEVQYF TGTGCCAGCTCACCAACAGTGGAGGTGCAGTACTTC
TRBJ2-1 TRBV5-1 NA NA CASSLPRSNEQFF TGCGCCAGCAGCTTGCCGAGATCCAATGAGCAGTTCTTC
TRBJ2-7 TRBV19 NA TRBD1 CASSILQGAYEQYF TGTGCCAGTAGTATCCTTCAGGGGGCCTACGAGCAGTACTTC
TRBJ2-5 TRBV4-1 NA NA CASSQGASRYQETQYF TGCGCCAGCAGCCAAGGGGCCAGCAGGTACCAAGAGACCCAGTACTTC
TRBJ2-1 TRBV6-5 once NA CASSSGTLLTNEQFF TGTGCCAGCAGTTCCGGGACACTTCTCACCAATGAGCAGTTCTTC
TRBJ2-4 TRBV12-3/TRBV12-4 NA NA CASRRGDIQYF TGTGCCAGCAGAAGGGGTGACATTCAGTACTTC
TRBJ2-7 TRBV9 NA TRBD2 CASSLGTSGGEQYF TGTGCCAGCAGCCTCGGGACTAGCGGAGGCGAGCAGTACTTC
TRBJ1-5 TRBV29-1 NA NA CSVETIHLYSNQPQHF TGCAGCGTTGAAACCATTCATCTCTATAGCAATCAGCCCCAGCATTTT
TRBJ2-1 TRBV29-1 once NA CSVLGLYNEQFF TGCAGCGTGTTAGGACTGTACAATGAGCAGTTCTTC
TRBJ1-5 TRBV3-1/TRBV3-2 NA NA CASSQGGGNQPQHF TGTGCCAGCAGCCAAGGTGGAGGGAATCAGCCCCAGCATTTT
TRBJ1-1 TRBV2 NA NA CASTRGRRGNAEAFF TGTGCCAGCACTCGCGGAAGAAGGGGGAACGCTGAAGCTTTCTTT
TRBJ1-1 TRBV12-3/TRBV12-4 few TRBD1 CASRGQGDTEAFF TGTGCCAGCAGGGGACAGGGGGACACTGAAGCTTTCTTT
TRBJ1-2 TRBV25-1 NA NA CASSERSSNYGYTF TGTGCCAGCAGTGAGAGGAGTTCAAACTATGGCTACACCTTC
TRBJ2-2 TRBV29-1 NA TRBD2 CSVVTSGGELFF TGCAGCGTTGTTACTAGCGGGGGGGAGCTGTTTTTT
TRBJ1-2 TRBV19 NA TRBD1 CASSDRGPEWIGGYTF TGTGCCAGTAGCGACAGGGGGCCCGAATGGATTGGTGGCTACACCTTC
TRBJ2-1 TRBV9 NA TRBD1 CASSVRPGQVYNEQFF TGTGCCAGCAGCGTAAGACCGGGACAGGTTTACAATGAGCAGTTCTTC
TRBJ1-4 TRBV9 NA TRBD1 CASSTRPGGDFEKLFF TGTGCCAGCAGCACCAGACCAGGGGGCGATTTTGAAAAACTGTTTTTT
TRBJ1-3 TRBV4-1 NA NA CASSQDEGNTIYF TGCGCCAGCAGCCAAGATGAGGGAAACACCATATATTTT
TRBJ1-2 TRBV12-5 NA NA CASGLASQGIYGYTF TGTGCTAGTGGTTTGGCCTCCCAGGGTATCTATGGCTACACCTTC
TRBJ1-1 TRBV6-5 NA NA CASTGLGLYNTEAFF TGTGCCAGCACCGGATTGGGCCTCTATAACACTGAAGCTTTCTTT
TRBJ2-5 TRBV23-1 NA TRBD2 CASSQTRWGREETQYF TGCGCCAGCAGTCAAACGCGGTGGGGGAGGGAAGAGACCCAGTACTTC
TRBJ1-3 TRBV2 NA NA CASSRQGPSLSGNTIYF TGTGCCAGCAGTCGGCAGGGCCCCTCACTCTCTGGAAACACCATATATTTT
TRBJ1-1 TRBV6-5 once NA CASRQTVTEAFF TGTGCCAGCAGACAAACAGTAACTGAAGCTTTCTTT
TRBJ1-1 TRBV4-1 NA NA CASSQVRGTEAFF TGCGCCAGCAGCCAAGTAAGGGGAACTGAAGCTTTCTTT
TRBJ1-1 TRBV11-2 NA NA CASSLDGAGYMNTEAFF TGTGCCAGCAGCTTAGATGGAGCAGGGTACATGAACACTGAAGCTTTCTTT
TRBJ1-1 TRBV29-1 NA NA CSVALYAARAFF TGCAGCGTTGCTCTCTACGCGGCCCGAGCTTTCTTT
TRBJ1-1 TRBV19 NA NA CASMSGSTEAFF TGTGCCAGTATGTCGGGGTCCACTGAAGCTTTCTTT
TRBJ2-2 TRBV13 NA NA CASSPNPFSVRELFF TGTGCCAGCAGCCCAAACCCCTTTAGTGTCCGGGAGCTGTTTTTT
TRBJ1-1 TRBV5-1 NA TRBD1 CASSLMGQGRDTEAFF TGCGCCAGCAGCTTAATGGGACAGGGAAGGGACACTGAAGCTTTCTTT
TRBJ2-1 TRBV5-1 NA NA CASSLAEGEQFF TGCGCCAGCAGCTTGGCTGAGGGCGAGCAGTTCTTC
TRBJ1-3 TRBV19 NA NA CASSIVGGRNSGNTIYF TGTGCCAGTAGTATAGTGGGGGGAAGGAACTCTGGAAACACCATATATTTT
TRBJ1-5 TRBV2 NA NA CASTQRGGNQPQHF TGTGCCAGCACCCAAAGGGGGGGGAATCAGCCCCAGCATTTT
TRBJ2-7 TRBV5-1 NA NA CASRTGGHYEQYF TGCGCCAGCAGGACGGGCGGACATTACGAGCAGTACTTC
TRBJ2-1 TRBV29-1 NA NA CSVKPGENRQFF TGCAGCGTAAAGCCTGGAGAGAATCGGCAGTTCTTC
TRBJ1-1 TRBV11-3 NA NA CASSLIRTEAFF TGTGCCAGCAGCTTAATTCGGACTGAAGCTTTCTTT
TRBJ2-1 TRBV25-1 NA NA CASLSSYNEQFF TGTGCCAGCCTCAGCTCCTACAATGAGCAGTTCTTC